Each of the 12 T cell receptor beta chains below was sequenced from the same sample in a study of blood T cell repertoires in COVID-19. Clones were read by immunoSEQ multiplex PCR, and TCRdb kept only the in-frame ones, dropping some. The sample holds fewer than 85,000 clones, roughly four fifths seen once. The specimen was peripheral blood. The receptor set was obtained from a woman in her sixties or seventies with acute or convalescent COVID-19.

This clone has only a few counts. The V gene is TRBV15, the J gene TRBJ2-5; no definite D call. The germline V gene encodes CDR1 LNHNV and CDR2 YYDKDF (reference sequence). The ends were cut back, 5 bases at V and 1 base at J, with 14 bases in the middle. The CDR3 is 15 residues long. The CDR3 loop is CATSSAPGAQETQYF. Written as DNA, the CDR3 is TGTGCCACCAGCTCCGCACCAGGTGCCCAAGAGACCCAGTACTTC.

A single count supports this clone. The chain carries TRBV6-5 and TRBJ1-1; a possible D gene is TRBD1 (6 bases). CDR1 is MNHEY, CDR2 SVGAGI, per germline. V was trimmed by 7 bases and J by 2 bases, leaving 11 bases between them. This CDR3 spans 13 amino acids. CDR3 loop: CASTRGFNTEAFF. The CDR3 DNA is TGTGCCAGCACAAGGGGGTTTAACACTGAAGCTTTCTTT.

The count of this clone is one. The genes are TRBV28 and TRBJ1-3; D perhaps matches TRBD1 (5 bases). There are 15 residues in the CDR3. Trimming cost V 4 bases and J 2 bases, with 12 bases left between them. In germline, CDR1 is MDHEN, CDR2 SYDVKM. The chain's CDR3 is CASSYPGGAGNTIYF. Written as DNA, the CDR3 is TGTGCCAGCAGTTATCCTGGAGGGGCTGGAAACACCATATATTTT. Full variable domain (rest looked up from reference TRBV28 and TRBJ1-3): DVKVTQSSRYLVKRTGEKVFLECVQDMDHENMFWYRQDPGLGLRLIYFSYDVKMKEKGDIPEGYSVSREKKERFSLILESASTNQTSMYLCASSYPGGAGNTIYFGEGSWLTVV.

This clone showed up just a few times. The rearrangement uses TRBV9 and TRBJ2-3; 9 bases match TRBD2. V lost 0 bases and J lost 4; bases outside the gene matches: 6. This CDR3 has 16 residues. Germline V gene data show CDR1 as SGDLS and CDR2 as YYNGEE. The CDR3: CASSVEIAGEADTQYF. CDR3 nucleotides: TGTGCCAGCAGCGTAGAGATAGCGGGGGAGGCAGATACGCAGTATTTT.

CDR3 region: CASSPRLISGANVLTF. CDR3 coding DNA: TGTGCCAGCAGTCCGAGACTGATCTCTGGGGCCAACGTCCTGACTTTC. The chain has TRBV2 and TRBJ2-6, with D unclear. The CDR3 is 16 residues long. Trimming took off 5 bases at V and 0 bases at J, with 11 bases between the two ends. The germline V gene encodes CDR1 SNHLY and CDR2 FYNNEI.

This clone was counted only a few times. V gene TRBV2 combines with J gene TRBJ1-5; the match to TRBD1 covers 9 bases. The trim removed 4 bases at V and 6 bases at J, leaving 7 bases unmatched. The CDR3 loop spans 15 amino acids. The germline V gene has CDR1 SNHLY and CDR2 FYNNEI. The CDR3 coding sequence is TGTGCCAGCAGTGCCGGACAGGGGCTTCTTCAGCCCCAGCATTTT. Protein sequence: CASSAGQGLLQPQHF.

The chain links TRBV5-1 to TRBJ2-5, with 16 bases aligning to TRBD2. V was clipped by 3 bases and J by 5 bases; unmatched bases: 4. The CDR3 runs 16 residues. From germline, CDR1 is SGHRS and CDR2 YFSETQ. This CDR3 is CASSSGTSGGAETQYF. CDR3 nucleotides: TGCGCCAGCAGCTCCGGGACTAGCGGGGGGGCGGAGACCCAGTACTTC.

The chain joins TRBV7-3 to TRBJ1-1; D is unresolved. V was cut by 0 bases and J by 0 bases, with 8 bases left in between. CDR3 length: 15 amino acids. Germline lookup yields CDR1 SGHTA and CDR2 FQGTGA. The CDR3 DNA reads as TGTGCCAGCAGCTTAACGGGAGGCTTGAACACTGAAGCTTTCTTT. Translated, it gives CASSLTGGLNTEAFF.

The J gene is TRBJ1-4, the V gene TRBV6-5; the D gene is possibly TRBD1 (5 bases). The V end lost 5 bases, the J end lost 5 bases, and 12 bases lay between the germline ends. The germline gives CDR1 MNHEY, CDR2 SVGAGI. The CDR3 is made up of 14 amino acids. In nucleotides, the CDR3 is TGTGCCAGCAGTCTGGGCCAGGGCAATGAAAAACTGTTTTTT. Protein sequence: CASSLGQGNEKLFF.

The CDR3 loop is CASSRIATDTQYF. CDR3 coding DNA: TGTGCCAGCAGCCGAATAGCCACAGATACGCAGTATTTT. V gene TRBV7-2 combines with J gene TRBJ2-3, with unresolved D. Trimming pared 5 bases from V and 2 bases from J, leaving 8 bases between. The germline V gene encodes CDR1 SGHTA and CDR2 FQGNSA. This CDR3 region has 13 residues.

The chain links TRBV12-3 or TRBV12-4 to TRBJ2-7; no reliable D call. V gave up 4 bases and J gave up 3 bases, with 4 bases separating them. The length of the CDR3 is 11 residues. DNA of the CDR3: TGTGCCAGCAGTTCTTTCTACGAGCAGTACTTC. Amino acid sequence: CASSSFYEQYF.

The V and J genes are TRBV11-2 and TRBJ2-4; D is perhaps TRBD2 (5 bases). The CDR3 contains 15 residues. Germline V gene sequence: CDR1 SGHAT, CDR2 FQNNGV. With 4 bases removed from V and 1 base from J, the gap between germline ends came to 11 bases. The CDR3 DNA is TGTGCCAGCAGCTCGATAAGGGAGGCCAAAAACATTCAGTACTTC. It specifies CASSSIREAKNIQYF. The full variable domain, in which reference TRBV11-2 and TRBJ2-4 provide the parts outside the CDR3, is EAGVAQSPRYKIIEKRQSVAFWCNPISGHATLYWYQQILGQGPKLLIQFQNNGVVDDSQLPKDRFSAERLKGVDSTLKIQPAKLEDSAVYLCASSSIREAKNIQYFGAGTRLSVL.